Shown below are 14 T cell receptor beta chains from a single sample sequenced in a study of blood T cell repertoires in COVID-19. The protocol was immunoSEQ multiplex PCR, while the TCRdb copy is restricted to in-frame clones and leaves out a portion. The table records 400,000 or so clones, approximately 88% of them present only once. Sequenced: PBMCs or T cells enriched from blood (not recorded which). The receptors were sampled from a woman in her forties with acute COVID-19.

The chain uses TRBV7-2 and TRBJ2-1; 9 bases are shared with TRBD2. CDR3 length: 17 amino acids. Germline trimming cut 3 bases from V and 4 bases from J; bases unmatched to any gene: 10. The germline gives CDR1 SGHTA, CDR2 FQGNSA. This CDR3 is CASSFLNAGGLYNEQFF. CDR3 nucleotide sequence: TGTGCCAGCAGCTTCCTAAACGCGGGGGGGCTTTACAATGAGCAGTTCTTC.

The V call is TRBV27, the J call TRBJ2-7, with TRBD1 matching over 9 bases. The CDR3 loop spans 14 amino acids. The V and J ends lost 8 bases and 0 bases, in that order; junction bases with no gene match: 5. Germline V CDR1 and CDR2: MNHEY, SMNVEV (reference sequence). This CDR3 reads CASGTGPYSYEQYF. In DNA, the CDR3 is TGTGCCAGCGGGACAGGGCCTTACTCCTACGAGCAGTACTTC.

This chain joins TRBV15 and TRBJ2-7, with a weak D call TRBD2 (7 bases). The CDR3 totals 15 residues. Germline V gene data show CDR1 as LNHNV and CDR2 as YYDKDF (reference sequence). Trimming removed 4 bases at V and 3 bases at J, with 16 bases between. CDR3 in amino acids: CATSKGGAQNYEQYF. CDR3 coding DNA: TGTGCCACCAGCAAAGGGGGGGCTCAAAACTACGAGCAGTACTTC. Supplemented by reference TRBV15 and TRBJ2-7, the full variable domain reads DAMVIQNPRYQVTQFGKPVTLSCSQTLNHNVMYWYQQKSSQAPKLLFHYYDKDFNNEADTPDNFQSRRPNTSFCFLDIRSPGLGDTAMYLCATSKGGAQNYEQYFGPGTRLTVT.

This clone appeared once. The chain has TRBV7-9 and TRBJ2-7, with TRBD1 identical over 9 bases. The CDR3 length is 15 residues. Looked up from germline, CDR1 is SEHNR and CDR2 is FQNEAQ (reference sequence). After removal of 5 bases from V and 4 bases from J, the junction contained 9 bases not matched to a gene. The CDR3 sequence is CASSPTGGMSYEQYF. The CDR3 nucleotides are TGTGCCAGCAGCCCGACAGGGGGTATGAGTTACGAGCAGTACTTC. The full variable domain, completed using reference TRBV7-9 and TRBJ2-7, is DTGVSQNPRHKITKRGQNVTFRCDPISEHNRLYWYRQTLGQGPEFLTYFQNEAQLEKSRLLSDRFSAERPKGSFSTLEIQRTEQGDSAMYLCASSPTGGMSYEQYFGPGTRLTVT.

The chain is built from TRBV7-6 and TRBJ2-7; 7 bases line up with TRBD1. The V gene's germline CDR1 is SGHVS and CDR2 FNYEAQ. The V and J ends lost 5 bases and 5 bases, in that order; junction bases with no gene match: 6. The CDR3 loop spans 13 amino acids. The chain's CDR3 is CASSATGFDEQYF. The CDR3 DNA reads as TGTGCCAGCAGCGCGACAGGGTTCGACGAGCAGTACTTC.

The chain has TRBV4-1 and TRBJ1-4; no clear D gene. V was pared by 1 base and J by 8 bases, with 11 bases between. CDR1 and CDR2 from the germline V gene are MGHRA and YSYEKL. The CDR3 covers 14 residues. The CDR3 is CASSQVGSREKLFF. CDR3 DNA: TGCGCCAGCAGCCAAGTAGGGAGCAGAGAAAAACTGTTTTTT.

This chain joins TRBV19 and TRBJ1-5; D unclear. The CDR3 loop spans 14 amino acids. Trimming shortened V by 5 bases and J by 1 base, and 9 bases separated the two germline ends. Germline lookup yields CDR1 LNHDA and CDR2 SQIVND (reference sequence). CDR3 bases: TGTGCCAGTAGTGAGTACGAGAGCAATCAGCCCCAGCATTTT. This sequence encodes CASSEYESNQPQHF.

J is TRBJ2-7 and V is TRBV5-1, with TRBD1 identical over 8 bases. This CDR3 is built from 14 residues. V trimming: 4 bases; J trimming: 2 bases; junction bases outside the gene matches: 5. The germline V gene encodes CDR1 SGHRS and CDR2 YFSETQ. The CDR3 here is CASSLRDRTYEQYF. Written as DNA, the CDR3 is TGCGCCAGCAGCCTAAGGGACAGGACCTACGAGCAGTACTTC.

The J gene is TRBJ1-1, the V gene TRBV19; D is ambiguous. The germline V gene encodes CDR1 LNHDA and CDR2 SQIVND (reference sequence). Trimming stripped 1 base from V and 5 bases from J, with 11 bases between. This CDR3 has 14 residues. CDR3: CASSIGGFGTEAFF. The CDR3 DNA reads TGTGCCAGTAGTATAGGAGGATTCGGAACTGAAGCTTTCTTT.

CDR3 in amino acids: CASSTDRLHYGYTF. CDR3 bases: TGTGCCAGCTCAACCGACAGGCTCCACTATGGCTACACCTTC. The gene calls are TRBV18 and TRBJ1-2, with D possibly being TRBD1 (6 bases). Germline CDR1 is KGHSH and CDR2 is LQKENI. The CDR3 is made up of 14 amino acids. With 5 bases removed from V and 3 bases from J, the gap between germline ends came to 13 bases.

The chain has TRBV6-1 and TRBJ2-3; TRBD2 aligns across 12 bases. V was clipped by 6 bases and J by 4 bases; unmatched bases: 14. In germline, CDR1 is MNHNS, CDR2 SASEGT. This CDR3 is 18 amino acids long. The CDR3 DNA reads TGTGCCAGCAGCGAACAGCTAGCGGGGGGGCTTTGGGCAGATACGCAGTATTTT. Encoded protein: CASSEQLAGGLWADTQYF.

The chain carries TRBV3-1 (or the pseudogene TRBV3-2) and TRBJ1-6; a weak D match, TRBD1 (6 bases). The CDR3 contains 15 residues. Trimming took off 4 bases at V and 6 bases at J, with 13 bases between the two ends. CDR1 and CDR2 from the germline V gene are LGHDT and YNNKEL (reference sequence). The CDR3 is CASSRFQGSNSPLHF. The CDR3 coding sequence is TGTGCCAGCAGCCGATTCCAGGGGAGTAATTCACCCCTCCACTTT.

The chain employs TRBV7-9 and TRBJ1-1; tentatively, D is TRBD1 (6 bases). CDR1 and CDR2 from the germline V gene are SEHNR and FQNEAQ (reference sequence). V was clipped by 1 base and J by 1 base, with 10 bases between them. The CDR3 has 15 amino acids. CDR3 amino acids: CASSLDGGENTEAFF. The CDR3 DNA follows: TGTGCCAGCAGCTTAGATGGGGGCGAGAACACTGAAGCTTTCTTT.

This chain uses TRBV24-1 with TRBJ1-4; D perhaps matches TRBD1 (5 bases). Trimming cost V 2 bases and J 8 bases, with 14 bases left between them. The CDR3 contains 15 residues. Germline lookup yields CDR1 KGHDR and CDR2 SFDVKD. CDR3 nucleotides: TGTGCCACCAGTGATTCGAGGCAGGGCGTCGAAAAACTGTTTTTT. It codes for CATSDSRQGVEKLFF.